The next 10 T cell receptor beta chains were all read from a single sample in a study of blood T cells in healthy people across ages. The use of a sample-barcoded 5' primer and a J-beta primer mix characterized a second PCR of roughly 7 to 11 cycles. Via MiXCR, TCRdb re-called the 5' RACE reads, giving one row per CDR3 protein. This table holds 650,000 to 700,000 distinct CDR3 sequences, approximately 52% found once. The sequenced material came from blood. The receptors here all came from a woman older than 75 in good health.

CDR3 sequence: CASSYSKSGMDEQYF. The CDR3, as DNA: TGTGCCAGCAGTTACTCGAAGTCGGGGATGGACGAGCAGTACTTC. The V gene is TRBV6-5, the J gene TRBJ2-5; tentatively, D is TRBD2 (5 bases). The J call may be incorrect, as the DNA end agrees better with TRBJ2-7. This CDR3 has 15 amino acids. Germline-derived CDR1 and CDR2 are MNHEY and SVGAGI.

CDR3 protein: CSASTDLYNSPLHF. The CDR3 DNA sequence: TGCAGTGCTAGCACAGACCTCTATAATTCACCCCTCCACTTT. This chain joins TRBV20-1 and TRBJ1-6; no clear D gene. This CDR3 has 14 residues. CDR1 and CDR2 from the germline V gene are DFQATT and SNEGSKA (reference sequence). V gave up 3 bases and J gave up 3 bases, with 9 bases separating them.

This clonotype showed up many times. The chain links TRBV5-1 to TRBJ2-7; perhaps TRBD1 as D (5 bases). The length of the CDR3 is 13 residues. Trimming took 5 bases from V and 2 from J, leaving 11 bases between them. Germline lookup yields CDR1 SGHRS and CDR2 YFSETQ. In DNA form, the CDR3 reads TGCGCCAGCAGACTCGGACAAGCCTACGAGCAGTACTTC. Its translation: CASRLGQAYEQYF.

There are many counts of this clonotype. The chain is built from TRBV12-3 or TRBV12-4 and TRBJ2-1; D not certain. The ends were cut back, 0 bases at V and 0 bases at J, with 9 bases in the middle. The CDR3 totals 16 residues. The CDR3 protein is CASSLAQAPSYNEQFF. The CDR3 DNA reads TGTGCCAGCAGTTTAGCGCAGGCCCCCTCCTACAATGAGCAGTTCTTC.

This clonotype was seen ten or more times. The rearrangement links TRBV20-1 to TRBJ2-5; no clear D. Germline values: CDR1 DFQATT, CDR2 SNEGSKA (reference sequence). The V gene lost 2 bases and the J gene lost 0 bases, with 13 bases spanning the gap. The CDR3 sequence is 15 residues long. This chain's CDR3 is CSARPHDWYQETQYF. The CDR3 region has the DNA TGCAGTGCTAGACCTCACGACTGGTACCAAGAGACCCAGTACTTC.

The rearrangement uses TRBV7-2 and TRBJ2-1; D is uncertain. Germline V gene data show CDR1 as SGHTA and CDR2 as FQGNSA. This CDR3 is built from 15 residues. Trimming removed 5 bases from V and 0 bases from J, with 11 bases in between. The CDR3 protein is CASSLDQSSYNEQFF. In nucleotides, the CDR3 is TGTGCCAGCAGCCTAGACCAGAGCTCCTACAATGAGCAGTTCTTC.

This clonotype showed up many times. The CDR3 region has the DNA TGTGCCAGCAGCTTACCCGAGGACGAGCAGTACTTC. Its translation: CASSLPEDEQYF. The chain has TRBV7-9 and TRBJ2-7; the D is unclear. CDR1 is SEHNR, CDR2 FQNEAQ, per germline (reference sequence). Deletions cut 2 bases from V and 5 bases from J, with 7 bases between. The CDR3 extends over 12 amino acids.

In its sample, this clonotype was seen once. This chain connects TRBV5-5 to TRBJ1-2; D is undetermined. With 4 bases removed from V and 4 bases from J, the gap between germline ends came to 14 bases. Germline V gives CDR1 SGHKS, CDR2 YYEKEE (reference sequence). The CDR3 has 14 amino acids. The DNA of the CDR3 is TGTGCCAGCAGCCCCCGGGATCCATCCTATGGCTACACCTTC. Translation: CASSPRDPSYGYTF.

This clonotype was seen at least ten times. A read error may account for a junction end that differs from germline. DNA of the CDR3: TGCGCCAGCAGCTTGATTTGGGGGACTGGGGCCAACGTTCTGACTTTC. As protein: CASSLIWGTGANVLTF. The chain is built from TRBV5-1 and TRBJ2-6; tentative D call: TRBD2 (6 bases). The germline gives CDR1 SGHRS, CDR2 YFSETQ. The CDR3 is 16 residues long.

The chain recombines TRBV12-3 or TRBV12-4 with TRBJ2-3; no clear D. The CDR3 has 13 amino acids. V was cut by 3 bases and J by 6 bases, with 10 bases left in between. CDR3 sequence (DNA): TGTGCCAGCAGTTTCCTGGTCCGGGATACGCAGTATTTT. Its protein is CASSFLVRDTQYF.